The TCR beta chain described here comes from a study of cytomegalovirus exposure and HLA in healthy donors (dated by TCRdb to between 2016 and 2019). The study in broad terms: An earlier analysis of a few hundred of the donors reported 250 to 300 Gb of sequence data and around 120 million unique TCR beta sequences obtained from roughly 180 million T cells. The genetic ancestry cluster associated with self-reported Caucasian donors included about 81% of the 398 genotyped donors. Class I and class II HLA loci were covered by the typing at four-digit resolution. To decide whether each TCR beta V gene segment behaved as functional or pseudogenic, an earlier analysis of 587 of the donors relied on high-throughput TCR beta sequencing. Using immunosequencing, the study profiled T cell repertoires from 666 subjects and related those repertoires to cytomegalovirus serostatus. Around 300 gigabases of sequencing data and approximately 93 million unique TCR sequences were included in an early release covering 550 to 650 HLA-typed donors. The number of donors typed differed by locus, with roughly 620-630 for A, B, C, DRB1 and DQB1, around 500 for DQA1, under 610 for DPA1, and over 400 for DPB1. Roughly 5 DR-DQ haplotypes were treated as single units for association and clustering because of strong linkage in the cohort. The study was designed to test whether signatures of past pathogen exposure could be identified by cataloging public T cell receptors. Among roughly 370 genotyped donors of the cohort, an average of 235,054 unique TCR beta nucleotide sequences were sequenced per donor, around 18% of them non-productive. Rather than using new phenotypic data, the later analysis identified candidate immune exposures from TCR beta sequences and from how often those sequences occurred across donors. Donor age, sex, ethnicity and CMV serostatus were compiled together with the repertoire data. A later genetic analysis used genome-wide SNP genotypes for about three fifths of the roughly 700 donors, treating that subset as a discovery cohort. Every repertoire in the discovery cohort had been generated on one and the same sequencing platform. A later analysis re-analyzed previously published TCR beta repertoires from hundreds of donors and added high-resolution HLA genotyping to study TCR occurrence patterns. To predict cytomegalovirus infection status, the study combined high-throughput TCR immunosequencing, statistical association of individual TCRs with disease status, and machine learning. Besides the first cohort of approximately 710 subjects, a separate validation cohort made up of over 100 different subjects was used. The paper as a whole reports these results and caveats: Sequencing depth was assumed to be roughly uniform across donors in the presence/absence analyses, though that assumption may not hold. In the study, some 160 TCR beta chains were listed as associated with cytomegalovirus. Three of the identified cytomegalovirus-associated TCR beta chains were confirmed in vitro to be specific for cytomegalovirus antigens. Compared with the approximately 670-donor mean, donors in an Asian-associated ancestry cluster had fewer N-insertions in productive TCRs, according to a later genetic analysis. A later analysis found that TCR association rates varied across HLA loci, with DRB1 alleles showing the most associated TCRs and HLA-C alleles the fewest. Strong co-occurrence of HLA alleles, especially DR and DQ, made assigning TCR associations to individual alleles difficult. Most TCR sequences were seen in very few donors, while some public TCRs were found in many individuals. The earlier analysis of about 600 of the donors excluded roughly 16 rarely observed V segments, including chromosome 9 orphons, because counts were too low. Because HLA typing was missing for some donors at each locus, association tests included only the typed subset. Cytomegalovirus status was reported to be diagnosed by the classifier with high specificity and sensitivity in both the original and validation cohorts. Compared with equally common non-associated chains, HLA-associated TCR beta chains in a later analysis were more clonally expanded and had lower generation probabilities. Correlated functional status among segregating V segments might reflect linkage disequilibrium, but an unknown experimental factor could not be ruled out. The sequencing pipeline was judged likely to have produced a cluster of highly shared sequence variants as a technical artifact. In a later analysis, several top co-occurrence clusters were reported to appear linked to parvovirus B19, influenza, CMV and Epstein-Barr virus. Because the 87-base-pair reads could not distinguish some IMGT-functional V segments, including TRBV6-2 and TRBV6-3, those segments were excluded. An association between a missense DCLRE1C variant and V-gene and J-gene trimming of TCR beta chains was found in a later genetic analysis and replicated in an independent cohort. In a later analysis, around 17,000 TCR beta sequences were associated with specific HLA alleles at a false discovery rate of 0.05. The authors suggested that the approach could potentially be generalized to other disease states and immunological phenotypes. In a later analysis, most CMV-associated TCR beta chains were found to appear HLA-restricted, with HLA associations seemingly driven largely by CMV exposure. A further reported finding was that TCR beta sequences accurately predicted the HLA-A and HLA-B alleles for most subjects in the first cohort. Broadly in line with IMGT annotations, most TCR beta V segments showed up in productive rearrangements about 90% or about 30% of the time in an earlier analysis of several hundred of the donors. Only TCR beta chains were sequenced in this cohort, and the absence of alpha or paired-chain data limited detectable features. Immune exposure information for the cohort was limited to CMV serostatus.

The cohort was made up of approximately 670 healthy bone marrow donors. At the time of sampling, all cohort members were nominally healthy, though unrecorded immune exposures were likely present. The donor was CMV seropositive and was included in the group of 250 to 300 seropositive cohort members. A peripheral blood sample was collected from each donor, and TCR beta sequencing was performed on peripheral blood mononuclear cells. The Qiagen DNeasy Blood Extraction Kit was used to extract genomic DNA from the blood cell samples. In the germline V gene, CDR1 corresponds to SGHTS and CDR2 to YDEGEE. Including cysteine and phenylalanine, the CDR3 has 14 amino acids. CDR3 DNA is the only sequence kept; it has 42 bases, read in frame from the first base. V has 0 bases trimmed and J has 10 bases trimmed; junction bases matching no gene number 7. Libraries came from the immunoSEQ multiplex PCR assay. The multiplex PCR relied on a mix of 60 forward primers for TCR Vbeta segments and 13 reverse primers for TCR Jbeta segments. Amplification of the CDR3 region of rearranged TCR beta genes was performed with a multiplex PCR assay on genomic DNA. Amplified TCR beta libraries were sequenced as 87-base-pair reads on the Illumina HiSeq System. On the study's bioinformatics: A later analysis counted approximately 74 million unique TCR beta chains across the 550 to 750 repertoires, and some 11 million of these chains were shared by at least two donors. Raw reads were error-corrected and collapsed into unique sequences with a nearest-neighbor algorithm that merged closely related sequences to remove PCR and sequencing errors. V, D and J gene segments were assigned by aligning CDR3 sequences to IMGT reference sequences. Each retained sequence needed at least a six-nucleotide match to both a V gene segment and a J gene segment. Rearrangements were called productive when the CDR3 lacked stop codons and stayed in frame with V and J; all others were non-productive. CDR3 was defined according to IMGT convention as the region running from the second conserved V-encoded cysteine to the conserved J-encoded phenylalanine. In an earlier analysis of approximately 500 of the donors, sequences lacking an unambiguous match to a single V gene segment were excluded. An earlier analysis of several hundred of the donors called V segments functional above 56.7% productive rearrangements and segregating when the between-donor standard deviation exceeded 5%. A statistical classification framework was built for diagnosing cytomegalovirus status from the catalog of TCR beta chain sequences. In a later analysis, TCR nucleotide sequences were compared against IMGT/GENE-DB human TR gene sequences so that V and J genes could be assigned. In a later analysis, CDR3 sequences and most-parsimonious VDJ recombination scenarios were assigned using the TCRdist pipeline. In a later analysis, each TCR beta chain was defined by its CDR3 amino acid sequence together with its V-gene family, and reads lacking a unique V-gene family were excluded. In a later analysis, 500 to 650 highly shared, low-generation-probability nucleotide sequences were removed to address suspected cross-contamination and a sequencing artifact. In a later analysis, a clonal expansion index was calculated for each public chain from normalized within-repertoire ranks of inferred template counts. In a later analysis, generation probabilities were computed using a VDJ recombination model fitted to out-of-frame rearrangements, and the results were checked against IGoR. In a later analysis, TCR-TCR, TCR-HLA and TCR-CMV co-occurrence was scored with hypergeometric tests, and a repertoire-size bias correction was applied to TCR pairs. False discovery rates were estimated in a later analysis by permuting HLA or CMV assignments 20 times. In a later analysis, co-occurring TCRs were grouped using DBSCAN, and TCRdist sequence similarity was added for clustering within HLA-allele-positive subsets. For co-occurrence clustering, repertoires with fewer than 30,000 or more than 120,000 public chains were excluded, along with four to six repertoires with anomalous nucleotide sharing. This is the immuneACCESS table as TCRdb keeps it, with only in-frame sequences that have V and J called. A part of the clones is gone; compared with another copy, unresolved V genes explain less than half, and the rest is unexplained. For V, J and clone size, that table is used; D and trimming come from the DNA. The sample table records 140,000 or so clones; around two thirds of these occur just once. The leading ten clones occupy approximately 4.3% of the sample.

A remark on this clone: Its antigen remains undetermined. No base-level quality is on record; no much larger clone is a single base apart.

The receptor comes from a man aged 18-30 years in good health and CMV-seropositive. The sample comprised PBMCs. The chain links TRBV5-8 with TRBJ2-1; TRBD2 agrees with 7 junctional bases. DNA sequence: TGTGCCAGCAGCTTGGGACTAGCAGCCAAGGAGCAGTTCTTC. It specifies CASSLGLAAKEQFF.